These 10 T cell receptor beta chains came from one sample sequenced in a study of regulatory T cells in long-lasting Graves disease. Time point defined: newly diagnosed GD, antithyroid drugs for less than 3 months. Preparation of the TCR library used RNA extracted from PBMCs. Libraries of TCR beta came from iRepertoire HTBI primers plus Arm-PCR of CDR3 regions. Via MiXCR, TCRdb re-called the multiplex PCR reads, giving one row per CDR3 protein. The sample yields roughly 500,000 distinct CDR3 sequences, roughly 13% seen once. Another study also made use of these data, one on T cells in Graves' hyperthyroidism and ophthalmopathy.

Sequences were derived from peripheral blood mononuclear cells (PBMCs), sampled at new diagnosis, from a patient treated with antithyroid drugs. The receptors here all came from a young man with Graves disease.

This clonotype has at least ten counts. The chain couples TRBV7-8 to TRBJ2-3, with 11 bases matching TRBD2. From germline, CDR1 is SGHVS and CDR2 FQNEAQ. This CDR3 region has 20 residues. Trimming at V came to 4 bases and at J to 2 bases, leaving 17 bases not matched to a gene. The CDR3 nucleotides read TGTGCCAGCAGCTCTAGGGGACTAGCGGCCCGTTATCTAAACACAGATACGCAGTATTTT. Its protein product is CASSSRGLAARYLNTDTQYF.

The rearrangement uses TRBV29-1 and TRBJ2-7; 7 bases agree with TRBD1. Germline-derived CDR1 and CDR2 are SQVTM and ANQGSEA. The CDR3 has 12 residues. J gave up 5 bases and V 5 bases, and 6 bases lay outside the gene matches. The CDR3 loop reads CSVRQGSHEQYF. The CDR3 region has the DNA TGCAGCGTTCGACAGGGTAGCCACGAGCAGTACTTC.

This chain joins TRBV4-1 and TRBJ2-7, with 12 bases aligning to TRBD2. CDR3 size: 16 residues. Germline V CDR1 and CDR2: MGHRA, YSYEKL. The J segment lost 7 bases and the V segment lost 3 bases, leaving 10 bases of the junction unmatched. The CDR3 nucleotides read TGCGCCAGCAGCCAGCAGACTAGCGGGAGAAAAGGGGAGCAGTACTTC. Translated, it gives CASSQQTSGRKGEQYF.

There are a few counts of this clonotype. The chain carries TRBV29-1 and TRBJ2-5, with TRBD2 identical over 8 bases. V lost 3 bases and J lost 0; bases outside the gene matches: 9. Germline V gene sequence: CDR1 SQVTM, CDR2 ANQGSEA. This CDR3 contains 16 residues. This chain's CDR3 is CSVEILQRGYQETQYF. CDR3 bases: TGCAGCGTTGAGATTTTACAGCGGGGGTACCAAGAGACCCAGTACTTC.

The sample holds a few counts of this clonotype. The chain combines TRBV19 with TRBJ2-3; D uncertain. This CDR3 spans 14 amino acids. Germline lookup yields CDR1 LNHDA and CDR2 SQIVND (reference sequence). V was clipped by 9 bases and J by 2 bases, with 15 bases between them. The CDR3 nucleotides are TGTGCCAGCAGCTTCTATGACCCCACAGATACGCAGTATTTT. Amino acid sequence: CASSFYDPTDTQYF.

This clonotype was detected a few times. The rearrangement joins TRBV6-5 to TRBJ2-7; 7 bases are a match to TRBD1. Germline V lookup: CDR1 MNHEY, CDR2 SVGAGI. V lost 4 bases, J lost 6 bases, and 18 bases stayed unmatched. CDR3 length: 17 residues. In DNA form, the CDR3 reads TGTGCCAGCAGTTTCTCTCGACAGGGTTCTAGGTTGGGCGAGCAGTACTTC. It encodes CASSFSRQGSRLGEQYF.

This clonotype occurred many times. This chain links TRBV27 with TRBJ2-3, with TRBD2 matching 9 bases. This CDR3 is built from 20 residues. In germline, CDR1 is MNHEY, CDR2 SMNVEV (reference sequence). With 5 bases clipped from V and 3 bases from J, the junction kept 21 bases outside the gene matches. CDR3: CASSIPRDSGSEGRTDTQYF. Written as DNA, the CDR3 is TGTGCCAGCAGTATCCCCCGGGATAGCGGGAGCGAGGGAAGAACAGATACGCAGTATTTT.

This clonotype was seen ten or more times. The chain is built from TRBV27 and TRBJ2-4, with a tentative D call TRBD2 (5 bases). Germline assignment: CDR1 MNHEY and CDR2 SMNVEV (reference sequence). Trimming shortened V by 11 bases and J by 6 bases, and 20 bases separated the two germline ends. CDR3 length: 14 residues. The CDR3 is CACMPLGSGNIQYF. The DNA for the CDR3 is TGTGCCTGTATGCCCTTGGGAAGCGGAAACATTCAGTACTTC.

This clonotype was recorded many times. The gene calls are TRBV19 and TRBJ2-7; 7 bases match TRBD2. Germline-derived CDR1 and CDR2 are LNHDA and SQIVND (reference sequence). The CDR3 totals 16 residues. The J segment lost 2 bases and the V segment lost 7 bases, leaving 14 bases of the junction unmatched. In nucleotides, the CDR3 is TGTGCCAGTACCCGGACGGGAGGAGGGAACACCTACGAGCAGTACTTC. Translating gives CASTRTGGGNTYEQYF. The full variable domain, rest sourced from reference TRBV19 and TRBJ2-7, is DGGITQSPKYLFRKEGQNVTLSCEQNLNHDAMYWYRQDPGQGLRLIYYSQIVNDFQKGDIAEGYSVSREKKESFPLTVTSAQKNPTAFYLCASTRTGGGNTYEQYFGPGTRLTVT.

This clonotype was observed many times. The CDR3 reads CACSGVPAEKLFF. Here the CDR3 DNA reads TGTGCCTGCTCAGGGGTTCCCGCAGAAAAACTGTTTTTT. J is TRBJ1-4 and V is TRBV2; TRBD1 is a possible D gene (6 bases). This CDR3 comprises 13 residues. Germline CDR1 SNHLY, CDR2 FYNNEI. Deletions cut 11 bases from V and 8 bases from J, with 18 bases between.